This T cell receptor (beta chain) was sequenced during a study of regulatory T cells in long-lasting Graves disease. This clonotype was seen a handful of times. Its antigen remains unknown. V lost 2 bases, J lost 6 bases, and 13 bases lay in between. Per germline, CDR1 LGHNA and CDR2 YSLEER. The CDR3 spans 15 residues. Regarding time point: newly diagnosed GD, antithyroid drugs for less than 3 months. RNA isolated from PBMCs was used to make the TCR library. Building the TCR beta libraries relied on iRepertoire HTBI primers, and CDR3 regions underwent Arm-PCR. In TCRdb, the multiplex PCR reads were re-called with MiXCR into one record per CDR3 protein. This table holds about 240,000 distinct CDR3 sequences, around 20% found once. General study results and limits: Among samples with persistent disease, TRBV28, TRBJ1-2 and TRBJ2-5 were favored.

The receptor was derived from a female donor with Graves disease. The V call is TRBV4-3, the J call TRBJ2-2; the D is unclear. Sequencing used peripheral blood mononuclear cells (PBMCs), obtained at new diagnosis, from a patient treated with antithyroid drugs. In DNA form, the CDR3 reads TGCGCCAGCAGCCAACCGCTAGTAGGGTCCGGGGAGCTGTTTTTT. Translation gives CASSQPLVGSGELFF.